This T cell receptor (beta chain) was sequenced for a study of T cells in Graves' hyperthyroidism and ophthalmopathy. Study-wide results and caveats: Most clonotypes that expanded in the thyroid above 0.001 also showed up in blood.

RNA transcripts yielded amplified TCR beta CDR3 regions. First-round RT-PCR with HTBI primers amplified the TCR CDR3 region. A single record per CDR3 protein comes from TCRdb applying MiXCR to the multiplex PCR reads. Among approximately 600,000 distinct CDR3 sequences listed, roughly 15% were seen once. Details on this clonotype: No antigen is known for it.

The germline V gene has CDR1 DFQATT and CDR2 SNEGSKA (reference sequence). The CDR3 length is 15 residues. The V and J ends lost 6 bases and 4 bases, in that order; junction bases with no gene match: 14. Ophthalmopathy in the patients scored at least 3 on Clinical Activity Score and at least 4 on NOSPECS grade, lasting under 3 months. The diagnostic basis comprised clinical symptoms, serum thyroxine and TRAb, thyroid ultrasound and orbital computed tomography. An approximately 10 ml volume of fresh peripheral blood provided the PBMCs. Sequencing used blood. This receptor was taken from a woman aged 40 to 49 with Graves' ophthalmopathy. The V gene is TRBV20-1, the J gene TRBJ1-2, with 7 bases lining up with TRBD1. The CDR3 here is CSALRQGGGFYGYTF. The CDR3 coding sequence is TGCAGTGCCCTCCGACAGGGTGGGGGGTTCTATGGCTACACCTTC.